These 32 T cell receptor beta chains came from one sample sequenced in a study of blood T cells in healthy people across ages. Primers used in a second PCR of roughly 7 to 12 cycles were a sample-barcoded 5' primer and a J-beta primer mix. One entry per CDR3 protein results from TCRdb running MiXCR on the 5' RACE reads. The table includes 730,000 or so distinct CDR3 sequences, 35% to 45% detected once. The sample was blood. The origin of the receptors is a woman aged 60-75 years in good health.

This clonotype has just one count. This may come from a read error, since a much larger clone is one base off. The V gene is TRBV3-1, the J gene TRBJ2-5; D remains unclear. This CDR3 region has 13 residues. V lost 0 bases and J lost 11, with 13 bases in between. Germline V gene lookup returns CDR1 LGHDT and CDR2 YNNKEL (reference sequence). Here the CDR3 DNA reads TGTGCCAGCAGCCAAGAAGAGATCGATGAGCAGTACTTC. As protein: CASSQEEIDEQYF.

The chain uses TRBV24-1 and TRBJ2-7; a possible D gene is TRBD1 (6 bases). Germline V CDR1 and CDR2: KGHDR, SFDVKD. Trimming pared 3 bases from V and 7 bases from J, leaving 18 bases between. The CDR3 totals 15 residues. The CDR3 here is CATSDTGTPFNEQYF. CDR3 sequence (DNA): TGTGCCACCAGTGATACAGGGACCCCCTTCAATGAGCAGTACTTC.

The rearrangement joins TRBV29-1 to TRBJ1-2; weak D call: TRBD1 (5 bases). This CDR3 has 14 residues. Between the trimmed V and J ends, which lost 6 bases and 1 base, there was a span of 15 bases. CDR1 SQVTM and CDR2 ANQGSEA come from the germline V gene. This CDR3 is CSVGDRPHNYGYTF. In DNA, the CDR3 is TGCAGCGTCGGCGACAGACCCCATAACTATGGCTACACCTTC.

This clonotype was seen just once. At one end, the junction sequence differs from germline, possibly due to a read error. The chain combines TRBV12-3 or TRBV12-4 with TRBJ1-4; a possible D gene is TRBD1 (5 bases). The CDR3 length is 12 residues. The CDR3 protein is CASMGVTEELFF. The CDR3 DNA reads TGTGCAAGCATGGGGGTTACTGAAGAACTGTTTTTT.

This clonotype was seen more than once but under ten times. This rearrangement joins TRBV20-1 to TRBJ2-5; the D is unclear. Germline V gene data show CDR1 as DFQATT and CDR2 as SNEGSKA (reference sequence). CDR3 size: 13 residues. The ends were cut back, 6 bases at V and 2 bases at J, with 13 bases in the middle. CDR3 DNA sequence: TGCAGTGCCGGAGCTGCGAGGCAAGAGACCCAGTACTTC. This translates into CSAGAARQETQYF.

This chain connects TRBV20-1 to TRBJ2-1; 10 bases agree with TRBD2. Trimming at V came to 0 bases and at J to 7 bases, leaving 3 bases not matched to a gene. The length of the CDR3 is 14 residues. Germline lookup yields CDR1 DFQATT and CDR2 SNEGSKA (reference sequence). CDR3 DNA sequence: TGCAGTGCTAGAGAGAGCGGGGGGGCGAATGAGCAGTTCTTC. This gives the protein CSARESGGANEQFF.

The chain has TRBV7-9 and TRBJ1-2; D gene unclear. The V gene's germline CDR1 is SEHNR and CDR2 FQNEAQ (reference sequence). This CDR3 is built from 13 residues. Trimming removed 5 bases at V and 3 bases at J, with 10 bases between. The CDR3 coding sequence is TGTGCCAGCAGCACGAACGGAGACTATGGCTACACCTTC. Translated: CASSTNGDYGYTF.

The CDR3 bases are TGTGCCAGCAGCTTAAGGGAAAGGTTTGATGAGCAGTTCTTC. Residues: CASSLRERFDEQFF. This chain uses TRBV7-3 with TRBJ2-1; the D is unclear. The CDR3 contains 14 residues. V was shortened by 1 base and J by 8 bases, with 12 bases between the two germline ends. The germline gives CDR1 SGHTA, CDR2 FQGTGA. Complete variable domain (other parts from reference TRBV7-3 and TRBJ2-1): GAGVSQTPSNKVTEKGKYVELRCDPISGHTALYWYRQSLGQGPEFLIYFQGTGAADDSGLPNDRFFAVRPEGSVSTLKIQRTERGDSAVYLCASSLRERFDEQFFGPGTRLTVL.

The genes are TRBV7-9 and TRBJ1-4; 7 bases agree with TRBD1. J lost 0 bases, V lost 1 base, and 8 bases had no gene match. CDR3 length: 18 residues. Germline V lookup: CDR1 SEHNR, CDR2 FQNEAQ (reference sequence). CDR3 DNA sequence: TGTGCCAGCAGCTTAGGAAGAGGGGGACAGACAACTAATGAAAAACTGTTTTTT. Its protein is CASSLGRGGQTTNEKLFF.

The table lists this clonotype with a few counts. V is TRBV20-1 and J is TRBJ2-4; TRBD2 matches at 8 bases. Near its end, the DNA agrees better with TRBJ2-7, so the J call may be wrong. Germline V gene data show CDR1 as DFQATT and CDR2 as SNEGSKA (reference sequence). The CDR3 spans 15 residues. The CDR3 coding sequence is TGCAGTGCTAGAGGAACACTAGCGGCGAACTACGAGCAGTACTTC. Protein product: CSARGTLAANYEQYF.

The rearrangement links TRBV12-3 or TRBV12-4 to TRBJ2-7; D tentatively fits TRBD1 or TRBD2 (6 bases each). The ends were cut back, 4 bases at V and 5 bases at J, with 21 bases in the middle. This CDR3 spans 16 amino acids. CDR3 sequence reads: CASSSQWGAAANEQYF. CDR3 DNA sequence: TGTGCCAGCAGTTCTCAGTGGGGGGCAGCGGCTAACGAGCAGTACTTC.

The chain uses TRBV20-1 and TRBJ1-1; D gene uncertain. V lost 0 bases and J lost 1, with 12 bases in between. CDR3 size: 15 residues. CDR1 and CDR2 from the germline V gene are DFQATT and SNEGSKA (reference sequence). CDR3 DNA: TGCAGTGCTAGAGATTATGGGGAAACGAACACTGAAGCTTTCTTT. This translates into CSARDYGETNTEAFF.

Concerning this clonotype: The germline gene is not matched at one end of the junction; a read error may be the cause. The gene calls are TRBV20-1 and TRBJ1-4, with 7 nucleotides matching TRBD1. This CDR3 has 15 amino acids. CDR1 DFQATT and CDR2 SNEGSKA come from the germline V gene (reference sequence). The CDR3 DNA is TGCAGTGCCCAGGGGGGGGAAGGCTATAATGAAAGACTGTTTTTT. Amino acid sequence: CSAQGGEGYNERLFF.

The chain carries TRBV4-3 and TRBJ2-5; 8 positions match TRBD1. V was clipped by 3 bases and J by 4 bases; unmatched bases: 10. This CDR3 region has 16 residues. CDR1 and CDR2 from the germline V gene are LGHNA and YSLEER. The CDR3 sequence: CASSHLTGGPAETQYF. Here the CDR3 DNA reads TGCGCCAGCAGCCACTTAACAGGGGGACCGGCAGAGACCCAGTACTTC.

In this sample, this clonotype turned up a few times. The chain is built from TRBV6-6 and TRBJ2-7; no reliable D call. Trimming removed 8 bases from V and 0 bases from J, with 5 bases in between. This CDR3 spans 11 amino acids. The V gene's germline CDR1 is MNHNY and CDR2 SVGAGI (reference sequence). CDR3 amino acids: CASLGSYEQYF. CDR3 nucleotides: TGTGCCAGCCTTGGCTCCTACGAGCAGTACTTC.

In its sample, this clonotype was seen a few times. The rearrangement uses TRBV18 and TRBJ2-1, with D possibly being TRBD1 or TRBD2 (5 bases each). Germline V gene sequence: CDR1 KGHSH, CDR2 LQKENI. Trimming cost V 2 bases and J 8 bases, with 19 bases left between them. CDR3 length equals 16 residues. CDR3 nucleotides: TGTGCCAGCTCACCAGGGGCTCAAACGGGGCCCCATGAGCAGTTCTTC. Translated: CASSPGAQTGPHEQFF.

This clonotype has only a few counts. V usage is TRBV12-5 and J usage is TRBJ1-1, with D hard to call. Per germline, CDR1 LGHNT and CDR2 FRNRAP. This CDR3 spans 13 amino acids. Between the trimmed V and J ends, which lost 0 bases and 8 bases, there was a span of 10 bases. CDR3 in amino acids: CASGLVRGPEAFF. In DNA form, the CDR3 reads TGTGCTAGTGGTTTGGTCCGCGGGCCCGAAGCTTTCTTT.

As regards this clonotype: With a much larger clone just one base away, this may be a read error. CDR3 in amino acids: CVISGTGTSVGDEQFF. The CDR3 bases are TGTGTCATCAGTGGAACCGGGACTAGCGTCGGGGATGAGCAGTTCTTC. V is TRBV10-3 and J is TRBJ2-1, with 10 nucleotides matching TRBD2. From germline, CDR1 is ENHRY and CDR2 SYGVKD. The CDR3 has 16 residues.

The chain combines TRBV7-9 with TRBJ2-5; weak D call: TRBD2 (5 bases). This CDR3 spans 14 amino acids. Between the trimmed V and J ends, which lost 4 bases and 0 bases, there was a span of 9 bases. Looked up from germline, CDR1 is SEHNR and CDR2 is FQNEAQ (reference sequence). The CDR3 protein is CASSWGADQETQYF. In DNA, the CDR3 is TGTGCCAGCAGCTGGGGAGCGGACCAAGAGACCCAGTACTTC.

V gene TRBV5-5 combines with J gene TRBJ2-5, with no clear D. This CDR3 is built from 13 residues. With 4 bases removed from V and 5 bases from J, the gap between germline ends came to 12 bases. Per germline, CDR1 SGHKS and CDR2 YYEKEE (reference sequence). The CDR3 DNA sequence: TGTGCCAGCAGCGTGAACGGGCGCGAGACCCAGTACTTC. Protein product: CASSVNGRETQYF. Drawing the rest from reference TRBV5-5 and TRBJ2-5, the complete variable domain is DAGVTQSPTHLIKTRGQQVTLRCSPISGHKSVSWYQQVLGQGPQFIFQYYEKEERGRGNFPDRFSARQFPNYSSELNVNALLLGDSALYLCASSVNGRETQYFGPGTRLLVL.

The chain is built from TRBV9 and TRBJ2-7; D possibly corresponds to TRBD1 (5 bases). V gave up 0 bases and J gave up 3 bases, with 10 bases separating them. Germline CDR1 is SGDLS and CDR2 is YYNGEE. The length of the CDR3 is 14 residues. In DNA form, the CDR3 reads TGTGCCAGCAGCGTAGATACAGGTTACTACGAGCAGTACTTC. It encodes CASSVDTGYYEQYF.

In this sample, this clonotype turned up many times. The rearrangement links TRBV29-1 to TRBJ2-3, with D perhaps matching TRBD1 (6 bases). Trimming took off 8 bases at V and 2 bases at J, with 11 bases between the two ends. The CDR3 extends over 12 amino acids. Germline CDR1 and CDR2: SQVTM and ANQGSEA. The DNA of the CDR3 is TGCAGCCCGGACAGACACACAGATACGCAGTATTTT. Its protein product is CSPDRHTDTQYF.

This clonotype was detected a few times. Its ends do not fully match the called genes, so a read error is possible. This chain links TRBV10-1 with TRBJ2-7; 10 nucleotides align to TRBD1. This CDR3 is built from 14 residues. Per germline, CDR1 WNHNN and CDR2 SYGVQD (reference sequence). CDR3 nucleotides: TGCGCCACCAGTAAGGGACAGGGGACTTACGAGCAGTACTTC. This codes for CATSKGQGTYEQYF.

The genes are TRBV20-1 and TRBJ2-5, with 7 bases matching TRBD2. CDR3 length: 16 amino acids. V shed 0 bases and J 0 bases; nucleotides not matched to a gene: 7. Germline lookup yields CDR1 DFQATT and CDR2 SNEGSKA (reference sequence). The DNA for the CDR3 is TGCAGTGCTAGAGATCTTAGTGGGACTAACCAAGAGACCCAGTACTTC. This translates into CSARDLSGTNQETQYF.

The sample holds a few counts of this clonotype. The genes are TRBV10-3 and TRBJ2-7, with TRBD1 as a possible D gene (6 bases). Trimming took 0 bases from V and 0 from J, leaving 6 bases between them. This CDR3 spans 14 amino acids. The germline CDR1 and CDR2 sequences are ENHRY and SYGVKD. This chain's CDR3 is CAISESTGSYEQYF. The CDR3 coding sequence is TGTGCCATCAGTGAGTCGACAGGCTCCTACGAGCAGTACTTC.

This clonotype was seen at least ten times. J is TRBJ2-1 and V is TRBV29-1; no firm D call. V was cut by 7 bases and J by 2 bases, with 0 bases left in between. The germline V gene encodes CDR1 SQVTM and CDR2 ANQGSEA. The CDR3 spans 9 residues. This chain's CDR3 is CSAYNEQFF. Written as DNA, the CDR3 is TGCAGCGCCTACAATGAGCAGTTCTTC.

This clonotype has only a few counts. The rearrangement uses TRBV7-8 and TRBJ2-5; 7 nucleotides line up with TRBD1. With V trimmed by 4 bases and J by 5 bases, 10 bases remained unmatched. Germline loops: CDR1 SGHVS, CDR2 FQNEAQ. There are 15 residues in the CDR3. CDR3 in amino acids: CASSYSTGKAETQYF. The DNA for the CDR3 is TGTGCCAGCAGCTACTCGACAGGGAAGGCGGAGACCCAGTACTTC.

This chain uses TRBV4-3 with TRBJ2-7, with 8 bases identical to TRBD2. Germline V lookup: CDR1 LGHNA, CDR2 YSLEER. V dropped 1 base and J dropped 2; count of bases not matched to a gene: 4. This CDR3 has 15 residues. CDR3 DNA: TGCGCCAGCAGCCAAGGGAGTAGCGGGGCCTACGAGCAGTACTTC. This encodes CASSQGSSGAYEQYF.

A few counts support this clonotype. The chain employs TRBV9 and TRBJ2-4; D may be TRBD2 (5 bases). Trimming removed 4 bases at V and 4 bases at J, with 12 bases between. The CDR3 extends over 14 amino acids. CDR1 is SGDLS, CDR2 YYNGEE, per germline. The CDR3 is CASSRRTGKNIQYF. DNA for the CDR3: TGTGCCAGCAGCCGAAGGACTGGAAAAAACATTCAGTACTTC. Full variable domain (remainder filled in from reference TRBV9 and TRBJ2-4): DSGVTQTPKHLITATGQRVTLRCSPRSGDLSVYWYQQSLDQGLQFLIQYYNGEERAKGNILERFSAQQFPDLHSELNLSSLELGDSALYFCASSRRTGKNIQYFGAGTRLSVL.

At least ten counts were recorded for this clonotype. The chain employs TRBV4-2 and TRBJ2-1; 12 bases are a match to TRBD2. J gave up 8 bases and V 2 bases, and 4 bases lay outside the gene matches. The CDR3 sequence is 15 residues long. Germline CDR1 reads LGHNA; CDR2 reads YNFKEQ. CDR3 region: CASSQQTSGSDEQFF. In DNA form, the CDR3 reads TGTGCCAGCAGCCAACAGACTAGCGGGAGCGATGAGCAGTTCTTC.

Ten or more counts support this clonotype. This chain uses TRBV7-2 with TRBJ2-1, with TRBD2 matching 13 bases. V was pared by 8 bases and J by 0 bases, with 4 bases of the junction left unmatched. This CDR3 is 16 amino acids long. Germline V CDR1 and CDR2: SGHTA, FQGNSA. CDR3: CASRTSGGSSYNEQFF. The CDR3 bases are TGTGCCAGCCGGACTAGCGGGGGCAGCTCCTACAATGAGCAGTTCTTC.

V gene TRBV10-3 combines with J gene TRBJ1-4, with 7 positions matching TRBD1. The J segment lost 2 bases and the V segment lost 10 bases, leaving 4 bases of the junction unmatched. This CDR3 comprises 13 residues. Germline V gene lookup returns CDR1 ENHRY and CDR2 SYGVKD. This chain's CDR3 is CATTGETNEKLFF. CDR3 nucleotide sequence: TGTGCCACCACAGGGGAGACTAATGAAAAACTGTTTTTT.